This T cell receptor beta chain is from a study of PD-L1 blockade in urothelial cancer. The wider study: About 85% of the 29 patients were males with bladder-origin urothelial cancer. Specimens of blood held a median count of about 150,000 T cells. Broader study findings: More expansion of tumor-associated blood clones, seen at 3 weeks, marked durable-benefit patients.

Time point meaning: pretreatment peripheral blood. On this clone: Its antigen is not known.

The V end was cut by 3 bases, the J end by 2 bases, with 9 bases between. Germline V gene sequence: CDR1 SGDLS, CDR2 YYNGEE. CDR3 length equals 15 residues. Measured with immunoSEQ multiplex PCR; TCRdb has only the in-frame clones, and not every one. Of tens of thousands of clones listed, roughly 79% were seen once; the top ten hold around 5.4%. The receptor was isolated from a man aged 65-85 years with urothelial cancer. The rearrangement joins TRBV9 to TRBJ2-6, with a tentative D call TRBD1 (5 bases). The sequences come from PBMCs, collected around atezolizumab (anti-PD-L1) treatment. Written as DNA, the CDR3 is TGTGCCAGCAGCGATAGGGGAACTGGGGCCAACGTCCTGACTTTC. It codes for CASSDRGTGANVLTF.